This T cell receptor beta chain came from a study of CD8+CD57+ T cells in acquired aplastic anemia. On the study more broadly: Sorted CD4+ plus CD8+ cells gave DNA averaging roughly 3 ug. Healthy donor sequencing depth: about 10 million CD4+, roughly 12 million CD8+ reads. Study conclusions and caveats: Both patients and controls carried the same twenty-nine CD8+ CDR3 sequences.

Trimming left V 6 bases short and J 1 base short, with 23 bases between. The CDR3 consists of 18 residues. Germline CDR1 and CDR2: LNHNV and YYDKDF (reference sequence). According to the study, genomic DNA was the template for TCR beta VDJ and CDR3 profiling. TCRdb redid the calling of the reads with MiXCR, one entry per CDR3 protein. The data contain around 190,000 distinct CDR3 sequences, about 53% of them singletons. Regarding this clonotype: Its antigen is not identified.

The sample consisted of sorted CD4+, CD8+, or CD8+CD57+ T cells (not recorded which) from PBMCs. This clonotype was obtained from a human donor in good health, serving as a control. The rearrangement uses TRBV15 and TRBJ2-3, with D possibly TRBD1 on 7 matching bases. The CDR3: CATRVGGGEWYGTDTQYF. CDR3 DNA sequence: TGTGCCACCAGGGTAGGAGGGGGCGAATGGTATGGCACAGATACGCAGTATTTT.